These 15 T cell receptor beta chains share one sample of origin, sequenced in a study of T cells in Graves' hyperthyroidism and ophthalmopathy. RNA transcripts served as the template for amplifying TCR beta CDR3 regions. A set of HTBI primers served as the primers for a first-round RT-PCR of the TCR CDR3. In TCRdb, the multiplex PCR reads were re-called with MiXCR into one record per CDR3 protein. The data hold more than 500,000 distinct CDR3 sequences, with about 16% observed a single time. The sequencing sample was made of blood. The receptors come from a woman aged 30 to 39 with Graves' hyperthyroidism.

The J gene is TRBJ2-3, the V gene TRBV20-1, with D possibly being TRBD2 (6 bases). Germline-derived CDR1 and CDR2 are DFQATT and SNEGSKA (reference sequence). The CDR3 totals 14 residues. Deletions cut 3 bases from V and 0 bases from J, with 10 bases between. CDR3 nucleotides: TGCAGTGCTAGGGACTATCTAAGCACAGATACGCAGTATTTT. This codes for CSARDYLSTDTQYF.

V and J are TRBV7-2 and TRBJ1-6, with D uncertain. Trimming took 1 base from V and 13 from J, leaving 11 bases between them. This CDR3 is built from 13 residues. Germline loops: CDR1 SGHTA, CDR2 FQGNSA. DNA for the CDR3: TGTGCCAGCAGCTTAGGAGCGGTAGCCCCCCTCCACTTT. As protein: CASSLGAVAPLHF. The whole variable domain, remainder taken from reference TRBV7-2 and TRBJ1-6, is GAGVSQSPSNKVTEKGKDVELRCDPISGHTALYWYRQSLGQGLEFLIYFQGNSAPDKSGLPSDRFSAERTGGSVSTLTIQRTQQEDSAVYLCASSLGAVAPLHFGNGTRLTVT.

Regarding this clonotype: In this CDR3 the conserved last residue, phenylalanine or tryptophan, is missing, so a read error is likely. This rearrangement joins TRBV6-2 or TRBV6-3 to TRBJ2-3; 10 bases are a match to TRBD2. CDR3 length equals 18 residues. Germline lookup yields CDR1 MNHEY and CDR2 SVGEGT. The J segment lost 2 bases and the V segment lost 8 bases, leaving 16 bases of the junction unmatched. CDR3: CASATTKLAGLPTDTQYL. DNA of the CDR3: TGTGCCAGCGCGACTACCAAACTAGCGGGACTACCCACAGATACGCAGTATCTT.

Ten or more counts support this clonotype. The rearrangement uses TRBV20-1 and TRBJ2-6, with D possibly being TRBD2 (6 bases). V was trimmed by 0 bases and J by 0 bases, leaving 18 bases between them. CDR1 and CDR2 from the germline V gene are DFQATT and SNEGSKA (reference sequence). The CDR3 spans 19 residues. The CDR3 loop is CSARDRGTSPRSGANVLTF. In DNA, the CDR3 is TGCAGTGCTAGAGATCGCGGAACTAGCCCTCGCTCTGGGGCCAACGTCCTGACTTTC.

Only a few counts were recorded for this clonotype. The DNA of the CDR3 is TGCAGTGCCGAAGGGACAGGGGGCCTAAGCAATCAGCCCCAGCATTTT. Amino acid sequence: CSAEGTGGLSNQPQHF. The chain combines TRBV20-1 with TRBJ1-5, with TRBD1 identical over 12 bases. Per germline, CDR1 DFQATT and CDR2 SNEGSKA (reference sequence). The CDR3 sequence is 16 residues long. Trimming at V came to 6 bases and at J to 1 base, leaving 7 bases not matched to a gene.

This clonotype was picked up many times. The V gene is TRBV2, the J gene TRBJ1-5, with a possible D match to TRBD1 (6 bases). The germline V gene encodes CDR1 SNHLY and CDR2 FYNNEI. V lost 8 bases, J lost 4 bases, and 12 bases lay in between. This CDR3 comprises 13 residues. This CDR3 is CASREQGNQPQHF. CDR3 DNA sequence: TGTGCCAGCCGGGAGCAGGGGAATCAGCCCCAGCATTTT.

This clonotype was recorded many times. The gene calls are TRBV28 and TRBJ2-7, with D possibly TRBD2 on 5 matching bases. Trimming shortened V by 3 bases and J by 3 bases, and 9 bases separated the two germline ends. This CDR3 is built from 13 residues. Germline lookup yields CDR1 MDHEN and CDR2 SYDVKM. In DNA form, the CDR3 reads TGTGCCAGCAGTTTCCGGACTTTCTACGAGCAGTACTTC. This sequence encodes CASSFRTFYEQYF. The variable domain in full, with the rest retrieved from reference TRBV28 and TRBJ2-7, is DVKVTQSSRYLVKRTGEKVFLECVQDMDHENMFWYRQDPGLGLRLIYFSYDVKMKEKGDIPEGYSVSREKKERFSLILESASTNQTSMYLCASSFRTFYEQYFGPGTRLTVT.

This clonotype was observed a handful of times. The rearrangement links TRBV5-5 to TRBJ2-7; D is perhaps TRBD2 (6 bases). Trimming took off 0 bases at V and 4 bases at J, with 14 bases between the two ends. The CDR3 spans 15 residues. Germline V gene lookup returns CDR1 SGHKS and CDR2 YYEKEE (reference sequence). The DNA for the CDR3 is TGTGCCAGCAGCTTGGGAGTAGCGGAGTCTTACGAGCAGTACTTC. The encoded protein is CASSLGVAESYEQYF.

J is TRBJ2-3 and V is TRBV2; D ambiguous. From germline, CDR1 is SNHLY and CDR2 FYNNEI. Trimming removed 7 bases from V and 0 bases from J, with 11 bases in between. The CDR3 totals 14 residues. The CDR3 spells CASNPDGSTDTQYF. DNA for the CDR3: TGTGCCAGCAACCCCGACGGGAGCACAGATACGCAGTATTTT.

V is TRBV15 and J is TRBJ1-3, with a possible D match to TRBD1 (5 bases). Germline values: CDR1 LNHNV, CDR2 YYDKDF (reference sequence). The V end lost 7 bases, the J end lost 3 bases, and 13 bases lay between the germline ends. The CDR3 length is 14 residues. The CDR3, as DNA: TGTGCCACCACAAGGGGAACTAATGGAAACACCATATATTTT. It is translated as CATTRGTNGNTIYF. The full variable domain, completed using reference TRBV15 and TRBJ1-3, is DAMVIQNPRYQVTQFGKPVTLSCSQTLNHNVMYWYQQKSSQAPKLLFHYYDKDFNNEADTPDNFQSRRPNTSFCFLDIRSPGLGDTAMYLCATTRGTNGNTIYFGEGSWLTVV.

In nucleotides, the CDR3 is TGCAGTGCTAGAGATTCGTACCGACTAGCGGGCCGGAACCCCCAAGAGACCCAGTACTTC. This codes for CSARDSYRLAGRNPQETQYF. The chain links TRBV20-1 to TRBJ2-5, with TRBD2 identical over 10 bases. Germline V lookup: CDR1 DFQATT, CDR2 SNEGSKA (reference sequence). The CDR3 loop spans 20 amino acids. Trimming removed 0 bases from V and 1 base from J; junction bases left unmatched: 17.

This clonotype showed up many times. The V and J genes are TRBV7-3 and TRBJ1-1; D is unclear. Germline CDR1 and CDR2: SGHTA and FQGTGA. This CDR3 comprises 13 residues. V shed 2 bases and J shed 3 bases, with 7 bases lying between them. CDR3: CASSLFRDTEAFF. In nucleotides, the CDR3 is TGTGCCAGCAGCTTATTTCGGGACACTGAAGCTTTCTTT.

This clonotype was observed many times. The chain uses TRBV24-1 and TRBJ2-2; 9 nucleotides line up with TRBD2. From germline, CDR1 is KGHDR and CDR2 SFDVKD. The CDR3 contains 18 residues. J gave up 1 base and V 4 bases, and 9 bases lay outside the gene matches. The CDR3: CATSELTSGVLNTGELFF. The CDR3 nucleotides are TGTGCCACCAGTGAGTTGACTAGCGGAGTGCTGAACACCGGGGAGCTGTTTTTT.

V and J are TRBV18 and TRBJ2-3, with 10 bases identical to TRBD2. V dropped 6 bases and J dropped 4; count of bases not matched to a gene: 7. This CDR3 region has 15 residues. CDR1 is KGHSH, CDR2 LQKENI, per germline. The CDR3 protein is CASSKLAGKSDTQYF. The CDR3 DNA reads as TGTGCCAGCTCGAAACTAGCGGGAAAGTCAGATACGCAGTATTTT.

This rearrangement joins TRBV25-1 to TRBJ2-1; 10 nucleotides line up with TRBD2. There are 15 residues in the CDR3. The germline V gene has CDR1 MGHDK and CDR2 SYGVNS. J lost 1 base, V lost 7 bases, and 4 bases had no gene match. The CDR3, as DNA: TGTGCCAGCACCGTAGCGGGAGGATCCTACAATGAGCAGTTCTTC. It codes for CASTVAGGSYNEQFF. The complete variable domain, with remaining parts taken from reference TRBV25-1 and TRBJ2-1, reads EADIYQTPRYLVIGTGKKITLECSQTMGHDKMYWYQQDPGMELHLIHYSYGVNSTEKGDLSSESTVSRIRTEHFPLTLESARPSHTSQYLCASTVAGGSYNEQFFGPGTRLTVL.